What follows are 15 T cell receptor beta chains derived from one specimen sequenced in a study of T cell responses to AZD1222 COVID-19 vaccine. The table came from immunoSEQ multiplex PCR; TCRdb's copy has only in-frame clones and leaves some out. This table holds 90,000 to 130,000 clones, around nine tenths found once. This specimen was peripheral blood, taken 28 days after the second AZD1222 dose. All receptors derive from an adult who received the AZD1222 COVID-19 vaccine.

This rearrangement joins TRBV27 to TRBJ2-7; unclear D gene. The germline gives CDR1 MNHEY, CDR2 SMNVEV (reference sequence). Trimming removed 0 bases at V and 6 bases at J, with 9 bases between. This CDR3 contains 13 residues. The CDR3 region has the DNA TGTGCCAGCAGTTTATCTATCTTCCGCGAGCAGTACTTC. Amino acid sequence: CASSLSIFREQYF.

The J gene is TRBJ2-7, the V gene TRBV14; no firm D call. The CDR3 contains 13 residues. The germline CDR1 and CDR2 sequences are SGHDN and FVKESK. Trimming removed 0 bases from V and 7 bases from J, with 10 bases in between. The CDR3 bases are TGTGCCAGCAGCCAAGATGCCGGGTGGGAGCAGTACTTC. It yields the protein CASSQDAGWEQYF.

The gene calls are TRBV14 and TRBJ1-1, with TRBD1 as a possible D gene (5 bases). Germline CDR1 SGHDN, CDR2 FVKESK. This CDR3 has 15 residues. The germline V and J ends were trimmed by 3 bases and 3 bases, with 14 bases remaining between them. Written as DNA, the CDR3 is TGTGCCAGCAGCCAGATGATTTTGGGGGACACTGAAGCTTTCTTT. Its translation is CASSQMILGDTEAFF. The whole variable domain, remainder taken from reference TRBV14 and TRBJ1-1, is EAGVTQFPSHSVIEKGQTVTLRCDPISGHDNLYWYRRVMGKEIKFLLHFVKESKQDESGMPNNRFLAERTGGTYSTLKVQPAELEDSGVYFCASSQMILGDTEAFFGQGTRLTVV.

This chain uses TRBV2 with TRBJ2-2, with D possibly TRBD1 on 5 matching bases. Germline V CDR1 and CDR2: SNHLY, FYNNEI. V shed 7 bases and J shed 2 bases, with 11 bases lying between them. The CDR3 totals 14 residues. CDR3 DNA: TGTGCCAGCACCGACAGCACTAACACCGGGGAGCTGTTTTTT. Translated, it gives CASTDSTNTGELFF.

The chain employs TRBV5-8 and TRBJ1-3, with D possibly matching TRBD1 (6 bases). Germline CDR1 SGHTS, CDR2 YDEGEE. Deletions cut 4 bases from V and 6 bases from J, with 14 bases between. CDR3 length: 14 amino acids. The CDR3 region is CASSPDRIQNTIYF. CDR3 in DNA: TGTGCCAGCAGCCCGGACAGAATCCAAAACACCATATATTTT.

This sequence joins TRBV7-8 and TRBJ2-1, with D tentatively TRBD2 (5 bases). V was trimmed by 3 bases and J by 6 bases, leaving 18 bases between them. The germline CDR1 and CDR2 sequences are SGHVS and FQNEAQ. The CDR3 has 16 amino acids. The CDR3 nucleotides read TGTGCCAGCAGCTTGACCCCCCTCAACCTAGCCAATGAGCAGTTCTTC. Translation gives CASSLTPLNLANEQFF.

The chain is built from TRBV6-1 and TRBJ1-1; possibly TRBD1 for D (5 bases). The germline CDR1 and CDR2 sequences are MNHNS and SASEGT. The CDR3 totals 15 residues. Trimming took 5 bases from V and 4 from J, leaving 17 bases between them. CDR3 DNA sequence: TGTGCCAGCAGTCCAATCGGACCGGGGGGCACTGAAGCTTTCTTT. It specifies CASSPIGPGGTEAFF.

In its sample, this clone was seen once. The V gene is TRBV10-3, the J gene TRBJ2-7; D may match TRBD1 or TRBD2 (6 bases each). V was shortened by 8 bases and J by 6 bases, with 14 bases between the two germline ends. This CDR3 has 12 residues. Germline CDR1 is ENHRY and CDR2 is SYGVKD. The DNA of the CDR3 is TGTGCCATCTGGAGGGGGAATGGCGAGCAGTACTTC. Translated: CAIWRGNGEQYF.

This sequence joins TRBV10-3 and TRBJ1-1; TRBD1 aligns across 10 bases. Germline CDR1 ENHRY, CDR2 SYGVKD. The CDR3 loop spans 15 amino acids. Germline trimming cut 7 bases from V and 6 bases from J; bases unmatched to any gene: 11. The CDR3 DNA sequence: TGTGCCATCACTTCCTCGGACAGGGGGAGGGCTGAAGCTTTCTTT. The encoded protein is CAITSSDRGRAEAFF.

The chain employs TRBV29-1 and TRBJ2-4; 8 nucleotides align to TRBD2. Germline CDR1 SQVTM, CDR2 ANQGSEA. CDR3 length: 13 amino acids. Germline trimming cut 4 bases from V and 8 bases from J; bases unmatched to any gene: 7. CDR3 residues: CSVGAGGVDIQYF. Written as DNA, the CDR3 is TGCAGCGTTGGGGCGGGGGGCGTGGACATTCAGTACTTC. The full variable domain, its missing parts supplied by reference TRBV29-1 and TRBJ2-4, is SAVISQKPSRDICQRGTSLTIQCQVDSQVTMMFWYRQQPGQSLTLIATANQGSEATYESGFVIDKFPISRPNLTFSTLTVSNMSPEDSSIYLCSVGAGGVDIQYFGAGTRLSVL.

The gene calls are TRBV2 and TRBJ1-5; no reliable D call. The CDR3 runs to 13 residues. The V end lost 5 bases, the J end lost 7 bases, and 12 bases lay between the germline ends. Germline V gene data show CDR1 as SNHLY and CDR2 as FYNNEI. The CDR3 coding sequence is TGTGCCAGCAGTTGGAACACCGGCCAGCCCCAGCATTTT. It specifies CASSWNTGQPQHF.

The chain has TRBV7-9 and TRBJ1-4; D is possibly TRBD1 (5 bases). The CDR3 has 16 residues. V lost 4 bases, J lost 7 bases, and 19 bases lay in between. Germline CDR1 SEHNR, CDR2 FQNEAQ (reference sequence). The CDR3 region is CASSSSGGPTPEKLFF. CDR3 nucleotides: TGTGCCAGCAGCTCGAGTGGGGGACCCACCCCTGAAAAACTGTTTTTT.

This clone showed up just a few times. This chain connects TRBV6-1 to TRBJ2-5, with 11 nucleotides matching TRBD1. Per the germline V gene, CDR1 is MNHNS and CDR2 is SASEGT. The CDR3 loop spans 15 amino acids. V shed 1 base and J 7 bases; nucleotides not matched to a gene: 5. CDR3 amino acids: CASSEGTGGLGTQYF. The CDR3 DNA sequence: TGTGCCAGCAGTGAAGGGACAGGGGGCTTGGGGACCCAGTACTTC.

In its sample, this clone was seen a few times. The chain carries TRBV28 and TRBJ2-2; 9 bases line up with TRBD1. Germline values: CDR1 MDHEN, CDR2 SYDVKM. The CDR3 length is 16 residues. V was pared by 6 bases and J by 6 bases, with 11 bases of the junction left unmatched. The CDR3, as DNA: TGTGCCAGCAGGGCACCGGGACAGGGTGCAGCCGGGGAGCTGTTTTTT. It is translated as CASRAPGQGAAGELFF.

The V and J genes are TRBV25-1 and TRBJ2-1, with TRBD2 as a possible D gene (6 bases). CDR3 size: 14 residues. Trimming took off 3 bases at V and 8 bases at J, with 14 bases between the two ends. The germline V gene encodes CDR1 MGHDK and CDR2 SYGVNS. The CDR3 nucleotides read TGTGCCAGCAGTGACCTCTGGACTAAGCATGAGCAGTTCTTC. Its translation is CASSDLWTKHEQFF.